This entry lists 5 T cell receptor beta chains sequenced from one sample in a study of vaccination effects on CD4 cells after COVID-19. Antigen-specific CD4+ T cells were first expanded with viral peptide pools by the ViraFEST assay and only then sequenced. The authors isolated CD4+ T cells after more than eight days of culture. Vaccinated recipients, who were negative for nucleocapsid antibodies, had no history of SARS-CoV-2 infection. The method was immunoSEQ multiplex PCR; TCRdb's version includes in-frame clones alone and lacks a portion of them. Of tens of thousands of clones in the sample, about three quarters are singletons; the top ten hold roughly 3.5%. Antigens for these TCRs are unknown. The sample here was CD4+ T cells from PBMCs cultured with SARS-CoV-2 spike peptides, taken before COVID-19 vaccination. The receptors here all came from a human donor who received a COVID-19 vaccine.

The rearrangement uses TRBV5-1 and TRBJ1-2, with D perhaps TRBD1 (6 bases). The CDR3 totals 13 residues. Trimming removed 4 bases at V and 7 bases at J, with 14 bases between. The germline CDR1 and CDR2 sequences are SGHRS and YFSETQ. CDR3 sequence reads: CASSQQGRSGYTF. The DNA of the CDR3 is TGCGCCAGCAGCCAACAGGGAAGGAGTGGCTACACCTTC. Full variable domain (rest looked up from reference TRBV5-1 and TRBJ1-2): KAGVTQTPRYLIKTRGQQVTLSCSPISGHRSVSWYQQTPGQGLQFLFEYFSETQRNKGNFPGRFSGRQFSNSRSEMNVSTLELGDSALYLCASSQQGRSGYTFGSGTRLTVV.

This clone is classed as medium-sized (0.01 to 0.1%). The rearrangement joins TRBV21-1 to TRBJ1-1. TRBV21-1 is a recognized pseudogene. This CDR3 contains 15 residues. CDR3: CASSKVGIMNTEAFF. The CDR3 DNA reads TGTGCCAGCAGCAAAGTAGGGATAATGAACACTGAAGCTTTCTTT.

The chain links TRBV12-5 to TRBJ2-1; no reliable D call. V lost 1 base and J lost 7, with 2 bases in between. This CDR3 has 11 amino acids. Per germline, CDR1 LGHNT and CDR2 FRNRAP. The CDR3 DNA reads TGTGCTAGTGGTTTGGAAAATGAGCAGTTCTTC. This gives the protein CASGLENEQFF.

This clone was seen a few times. This chain links TRBV10-1 with TRBJ1-1; D is unresolved. Trimming removed 9 bases at V and 1 base at J, with 12 bases between. Germline loops: CDR1 WNHNN, CDR2 SYGVQD (reference sequence). The CDR3 has 13 residues. The CDR3 reads CASSEGWNTEAFF. In DNA, the CDR3 is TGCGCCAGTTCGGAAGGATGGAACACTGAAGCTTTCTTT.

The genes are TRBV6-1 and TRBJ1-2; 8 bases are a match to TRBD1. The CDR3 sequence is 16 residues long. The V gene end was trimmed by 1 base and the J gene end by 4 bases; junction bases not matched to a gene: 8. From germline, CDR1 is MNHNS and CDR2 SASEGT. CDR3 nucleotide sequence: TGTGCCAGCAGTGAAGGGACAGGGCCAAATCTCTATGGCTACACCTTC. Its protein product is CASSEGTGPNLYGYTF.